This entry lists 4 T cell receptor beta chains sequenced from one sample in a study of T cells in Graves' hyperthyroidism and ophthalmopathy. The investigators amplified TCR beta CDR3 regions from RNA transcripts. First-round RT-PCR of the TCR CDR3 relied on the HTBI primer set. TCRdb re-derived calls from the multiplex PCR reads in MiXCR, one entry per CDR3 protein. Among about 640,000 distinct CDR3 sequences, around 21% were seen once, and the ten largest hold under 35%. Sequencing was carried out using blood. All receptors derive from a man aged 25-45 years with Graves' ophthalmopathy.

This clonotype was seen only a few times. The chain combines TRBV20-1 with TRBJ2-2, with 8 bases identical to TRBD1. Trimming removed 6 bases from V and 7 bases from J; junction bases left unmatched: 16. Germline V gene data show CDR1 as DFQATT and CDR2 as SNEGSKA (reference sequence). The CDR3 has 16 amino acids. The CDR3: CSAVGVDRANDGELFF. The CDR3 DNA is TGCAGTGCCGTTGGTGTGGACAGGGCGAACGACGGGGAGCTGTTTTTT.

The chain joins TRBV7-9 to TRBJ2-3; no reliable D call. V was cut by 8 bases and J by 6 bases, with 9 bases left in between. CDR1 is SEHNR and CDR2 is FQNEAQ in the germline V gene (reference sequence). The CDR3 extends over 11 amino acids. The CDR3 DNA follows: TGTGCCAGCGGCCGGACGGATACGCAGTATTTT. It encodes CASGRTDTQYF.

At least ten counts were recorded for this clonotype. The chain couples TRBV7-9 to TRBJ2-3; 7 nucleotides align to TRBD2. CDR3 size: 15 residues. With 2 bases clipped from V and 2 bases from J, the junction kept 4 bases outside the gene matches. Per germline, CDR1 SEHNR and CDR2 FQNEAQ (reference sequence). CDR3 residues: CASSLTGGNTDTQYF. CDR3 DNA sequence: TGTGCCAGCAGCTTAACGGGAGGAAACACAGATACGCAGTATTTT.

This clonotype was found many times. The rearrangement links TRBV12-3 or TRBV12-4 to TRBJ2-5; 9 bases are a match to TRBD1. The CDR3 totals 14 residues. V shed 3 bases and J 7 bases; nucleotides not matched to a gene: 6. CDR3 in amino acids: CASSLVTGGVTQYF. For the CDR3, the DNA is TGTGCCAGCAGTTTGGTGACAGGGGGAGTGACCCAGTACTTC.